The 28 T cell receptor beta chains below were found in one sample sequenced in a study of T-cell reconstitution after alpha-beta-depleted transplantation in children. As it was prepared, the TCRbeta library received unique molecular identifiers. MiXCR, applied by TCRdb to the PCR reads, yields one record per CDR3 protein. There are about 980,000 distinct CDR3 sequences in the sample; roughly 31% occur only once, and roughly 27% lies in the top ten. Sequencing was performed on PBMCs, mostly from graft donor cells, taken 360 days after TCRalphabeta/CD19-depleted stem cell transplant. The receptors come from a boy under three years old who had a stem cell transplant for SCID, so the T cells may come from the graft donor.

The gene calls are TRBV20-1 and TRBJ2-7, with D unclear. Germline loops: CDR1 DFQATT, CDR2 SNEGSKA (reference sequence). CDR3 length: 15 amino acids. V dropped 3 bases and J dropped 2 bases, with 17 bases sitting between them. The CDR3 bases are TGCAGTGCTAGTCCGATAACGGTTATGGCCTACGAGCAGTACTTC. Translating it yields CSASPITVMAYEQYF.

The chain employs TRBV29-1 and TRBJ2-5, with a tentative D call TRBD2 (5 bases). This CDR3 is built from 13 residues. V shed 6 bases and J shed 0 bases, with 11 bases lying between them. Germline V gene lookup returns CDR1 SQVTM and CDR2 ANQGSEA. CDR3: CSVGRAYQETQYF. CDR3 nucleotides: TGCAGCGTCGGGCGGGCATACCAAGAGACCCAGTACTTC.

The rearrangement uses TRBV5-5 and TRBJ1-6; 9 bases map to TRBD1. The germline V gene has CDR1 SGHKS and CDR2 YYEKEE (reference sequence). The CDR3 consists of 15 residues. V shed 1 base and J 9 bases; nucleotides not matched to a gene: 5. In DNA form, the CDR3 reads TGTGCCAGCAGCTTGACGGGACAGGGAGGTTCACCCCTCCACTTT. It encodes CASSLTGQGGSPLHF.

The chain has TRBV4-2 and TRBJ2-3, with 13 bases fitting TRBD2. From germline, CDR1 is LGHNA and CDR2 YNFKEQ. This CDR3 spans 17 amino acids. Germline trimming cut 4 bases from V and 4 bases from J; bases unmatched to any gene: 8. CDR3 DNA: TGTGCCAGCAGCCCCCGACTAGCGGGGGGAAGGCCAGATACGCAGTATTTT. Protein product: CASSPRLAGGRPDTQYF.

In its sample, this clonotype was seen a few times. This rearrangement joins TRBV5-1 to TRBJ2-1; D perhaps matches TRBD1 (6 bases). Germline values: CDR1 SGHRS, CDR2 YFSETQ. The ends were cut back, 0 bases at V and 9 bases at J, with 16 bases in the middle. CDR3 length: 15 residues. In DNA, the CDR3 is TGCGCCAGCAGCTTGGGGGCACAGGGATGGAGTGAGCAGTTCTTC. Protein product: CASSLGAQGWSEQFF.

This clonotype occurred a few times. The CDR3 reads CASSLGARGDYGYTF. The CDR3, as DNA: TGCGCCAGCAGCTTGGGTGCCAGGGGGGACTATGGCTACACCTTC. The chain recombines TRBV5-1 with TRBJ1-2; 7 bases are shared with TRBD1. This CDR3 has 15 amino acids. Germline assignment: CDR1 SGHRS and CDR2 YFSETQ. Losses at the gene ends were 0 bases for V and 3 bases for J; bases not matched to a gene: 5.

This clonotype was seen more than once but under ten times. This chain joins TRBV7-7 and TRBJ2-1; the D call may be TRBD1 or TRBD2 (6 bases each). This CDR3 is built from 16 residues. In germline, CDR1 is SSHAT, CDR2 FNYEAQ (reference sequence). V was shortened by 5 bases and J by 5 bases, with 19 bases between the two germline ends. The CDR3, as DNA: TGTGCCAGCAGCCAGTATATGGGGGGCGCCGACAATGAGCAGTTCTTC. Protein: CASSQYMGGADNEQFF.

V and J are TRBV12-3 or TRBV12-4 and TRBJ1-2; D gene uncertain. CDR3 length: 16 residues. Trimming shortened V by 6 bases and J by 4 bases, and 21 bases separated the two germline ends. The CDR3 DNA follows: TGTGCCAGCAGCCCCCGATTGGGCCTACTCTCCTATGGCTACACCTTC. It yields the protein CASSPRLGLLSYGYTF.

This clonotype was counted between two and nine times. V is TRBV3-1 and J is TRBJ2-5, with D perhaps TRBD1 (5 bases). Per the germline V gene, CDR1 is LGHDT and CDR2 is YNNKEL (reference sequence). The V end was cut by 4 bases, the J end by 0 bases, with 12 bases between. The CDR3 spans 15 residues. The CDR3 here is CASSPAGHYQETQYF. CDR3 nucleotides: TGTGCCAGCAGCCCAGCTGGACATTACCAAGAGACCCAGTACTTC.

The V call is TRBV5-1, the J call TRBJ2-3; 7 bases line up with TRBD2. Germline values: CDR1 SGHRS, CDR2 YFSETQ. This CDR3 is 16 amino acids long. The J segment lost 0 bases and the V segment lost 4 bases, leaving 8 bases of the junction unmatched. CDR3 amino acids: CASSQERGPSTDTQYF. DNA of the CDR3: TGCGCCAGCAGCCAAGAGCGGGGACCCAGCACAGATACGCAGTATTTT.

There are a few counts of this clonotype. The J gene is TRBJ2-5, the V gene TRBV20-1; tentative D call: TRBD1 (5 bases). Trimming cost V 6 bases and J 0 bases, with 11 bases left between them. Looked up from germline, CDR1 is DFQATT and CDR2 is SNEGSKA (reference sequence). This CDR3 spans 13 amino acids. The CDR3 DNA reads TGCAGTGCATTACAGGATAACCAAGAGACCCAGTACTTC. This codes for CSALQDNQETQYF.

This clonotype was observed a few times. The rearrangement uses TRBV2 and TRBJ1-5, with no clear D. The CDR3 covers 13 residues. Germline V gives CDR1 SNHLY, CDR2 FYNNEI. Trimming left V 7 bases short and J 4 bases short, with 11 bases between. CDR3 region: CASTGQPNQPQHF. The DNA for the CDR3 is TGTGCCAGCACGGGCCAGCCTAATCAGCCCCAGCATTTT.

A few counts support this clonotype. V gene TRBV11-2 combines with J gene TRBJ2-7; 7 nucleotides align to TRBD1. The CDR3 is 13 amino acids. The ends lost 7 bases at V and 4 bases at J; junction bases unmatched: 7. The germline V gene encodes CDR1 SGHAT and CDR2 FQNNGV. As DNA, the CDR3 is TGTGCCAGCATCCCCCGGGACAGATACGAGCAGTACTTC. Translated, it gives CASIPRDRYEQYF.

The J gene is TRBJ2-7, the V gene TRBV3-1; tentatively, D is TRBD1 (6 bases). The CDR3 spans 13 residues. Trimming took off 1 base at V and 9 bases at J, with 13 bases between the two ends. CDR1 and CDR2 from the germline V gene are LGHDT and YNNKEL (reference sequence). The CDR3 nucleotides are TGTGCCAGCAGCCAAGCTCAGGGACATCCGCAGTACTTC. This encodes CASSQAQGHPQYF.

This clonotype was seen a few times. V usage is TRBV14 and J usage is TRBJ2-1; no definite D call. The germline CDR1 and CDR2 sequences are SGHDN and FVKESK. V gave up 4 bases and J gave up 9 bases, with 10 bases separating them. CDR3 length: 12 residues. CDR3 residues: CASSRYYGEQFF. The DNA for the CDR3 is TGTGCCAGCAGCCGATACTACGGTGAGCAGTTCTTC.

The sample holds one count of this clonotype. CDR3 sequence reads: CASSYGDPTQAFF. For the CDR3, the DNA is TGTGCCAGCAGTTACGGGGACCCAACCCAAGCTTTCTTT. The rearrangement uses TRBV6-5 and TRBJ1-1; possible D gene TRBD1, 5 bases. The CDR3 extends over 13 amino acids. The V gene lost 2 bases and the J gene lost 9 bases, with 13 bases spanning the gap. Germline assignment: CDR1 MNHEY and CDR2 SVGAGI.

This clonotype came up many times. The CDR3 coding sequence is TGCGCCAGCAGCCAAGACGGACAGGGGGCTTTCTACAATGAGCAGTTCTTC. Translating it yields CASSQDGQGAFYNEQFF. The V and J genes are TRBV4-3 and TRBJ2-1, with 11 bases matching TRBD1. The CDR3 contains 17 residues. Trimming cost V 0 bases and J 3 bases; bases outside gene matches: 4. Germline V gene data show CDR1 as LGHNA and CDR2 as YSLEER.

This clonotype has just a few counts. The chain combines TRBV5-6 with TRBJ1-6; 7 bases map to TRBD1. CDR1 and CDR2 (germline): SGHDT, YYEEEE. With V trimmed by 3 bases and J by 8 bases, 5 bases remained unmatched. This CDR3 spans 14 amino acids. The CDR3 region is CASSSTGKYSPLHF. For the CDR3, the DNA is TGTGCCAGCAGCTCGACAGGGAAGTATTCACCCCTCCACTTT. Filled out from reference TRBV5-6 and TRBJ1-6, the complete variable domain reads DAGVTQSPTHLIKTRGQQVTLRCSPKSGHDTVSWYQQALGQGPQFIFQYYEEEERQRGNFPDRFSGHQFPNYSSELNVNALLLGDSALYLCASSSTGKYSPLHFGNGTRLTVT.

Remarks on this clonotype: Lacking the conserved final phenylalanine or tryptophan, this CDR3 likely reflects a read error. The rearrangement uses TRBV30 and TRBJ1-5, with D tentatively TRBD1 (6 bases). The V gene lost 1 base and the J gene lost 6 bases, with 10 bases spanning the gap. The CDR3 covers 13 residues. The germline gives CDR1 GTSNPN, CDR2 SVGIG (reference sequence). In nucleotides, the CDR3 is TGTGCCTGGAGTGGAGGAGGGGGTCAGCCCCAGCATTGT. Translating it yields CAWSGGGGQPQHC.

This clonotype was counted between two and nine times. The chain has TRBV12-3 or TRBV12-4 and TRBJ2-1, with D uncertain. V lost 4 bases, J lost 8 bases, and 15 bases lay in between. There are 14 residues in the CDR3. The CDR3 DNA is TGTGCCAGCAGTTCCCCCCGGAGTGGCGATGAGCAGTTCTTC. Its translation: CASSSPRSGDEQFF.

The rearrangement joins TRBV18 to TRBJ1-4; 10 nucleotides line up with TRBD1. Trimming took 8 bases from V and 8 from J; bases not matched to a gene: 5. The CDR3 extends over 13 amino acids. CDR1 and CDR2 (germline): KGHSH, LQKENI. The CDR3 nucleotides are TGTGCCAGCACGGACAGGGGGGAGGAAAAACTGTTTTTT. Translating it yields CASTDRGEEKLFF.

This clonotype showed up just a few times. The CDR3 here is CASSLVGGAVDTQYF. The CDR3 region has the DNA TGTGCCAGCAGCTTAGTCGGGGGGGCGGTAGATACGCAGTATTTT. V gene TRBV7-8 combines with J gene TRBJ2-3, with TRBD2 matching over 8 bases. The CDR3 sequence is 15 residues long. V was pared by 1 base and J by 5 bases, with 5 bases of the junction left unmatched. Germline V CDR1 and CDR2: SGHVS, FQNEAQ.

In DNA, the CDR3 is TGTGCCAGCAGCGTCGAGGGACACAAACAAGAGACCCAGTACTTC. Its protein is CASSVEGHKQETQYF. This sequence joins TRBV9 and TRBJ2-5; D may be TRBD1 (6 bases). V was shortened by 2 bases and J by 2 bases, with 13 bases between the two germline ends. CDR3 length: 15 residues. From germline, CDR1 is SGDLS and CDR2 YYNGEE.

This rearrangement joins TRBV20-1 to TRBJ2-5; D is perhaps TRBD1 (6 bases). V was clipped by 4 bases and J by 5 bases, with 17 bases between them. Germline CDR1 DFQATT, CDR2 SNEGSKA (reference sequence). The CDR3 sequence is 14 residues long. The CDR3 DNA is TGCAGTGCTACCCACAGGGCCGGTGGGGAGACCCAGTACTTC. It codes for CSATHRAGGETQYF.

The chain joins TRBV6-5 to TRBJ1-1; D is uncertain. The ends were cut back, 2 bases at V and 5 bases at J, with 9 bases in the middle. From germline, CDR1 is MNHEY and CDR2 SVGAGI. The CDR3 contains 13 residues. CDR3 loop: CASSYAGRTEAFF. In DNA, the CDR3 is TGTGCCAGCAGTTACGCCGGGAGGACTGAAGCTTTCTTT.

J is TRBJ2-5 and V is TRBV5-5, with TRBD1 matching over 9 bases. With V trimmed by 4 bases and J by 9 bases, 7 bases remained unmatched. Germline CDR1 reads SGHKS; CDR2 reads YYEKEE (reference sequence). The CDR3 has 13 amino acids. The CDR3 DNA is TGTGCCAGCAGCGTACAGGGGGCGGAGGCCCAGTACTTC. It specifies CASSVQGAEAQYF.

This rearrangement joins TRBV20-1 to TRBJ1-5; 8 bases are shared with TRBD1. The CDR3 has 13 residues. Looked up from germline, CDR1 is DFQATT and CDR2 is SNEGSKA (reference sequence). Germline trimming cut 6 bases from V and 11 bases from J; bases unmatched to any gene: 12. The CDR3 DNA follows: TGCAGTGCCCCGGCTGGACAGGGCACGGCCCAGCATTTT. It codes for CSAPAGQGTAQHF.

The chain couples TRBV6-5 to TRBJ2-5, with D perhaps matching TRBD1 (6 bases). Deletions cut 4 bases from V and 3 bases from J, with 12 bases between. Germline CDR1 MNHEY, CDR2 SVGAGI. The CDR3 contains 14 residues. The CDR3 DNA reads TGTGCCAGCAGTTCGTATGAGGGGGAAGAGACCCAGTACTTC. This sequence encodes CASSSYEGEETQYF.